Listed below are T cell receptor beta chains from one sample, sequenced in a study of T cell changes during pregnancy in multiple sclerosis. Sequencing was performed with immunoSEQ multiplex PCR; in TCRdb, only in-frame clones are kept and a portion is missing. The sample lists fewer than 110,000 clones, roughly 92% seen once, with about 0.93% in the top ten. Specimen: peripheral blood, collected after pregnancy. The receptors stem from a female donor with multiple sclerosis, enrolled in a pregnancy study. The CDR3 runs from the conserved cysteine through the conserved F or W. A D gene is named only where the DNA matches it firmly. Clone size appears in some rows only: once, few, many, or a class for an expanded clone.

V gene	J gene	D gene	clone size	CDR3 protein	CDR3 DNA
TRBV11-2	TRBJ2-2	TRBD2	few	CASSLVGTSGNTGELFF	TGTGCCAGCAGCTTAGTTGGGACTAGCGGAAACACCGGGGAGCTGTTTTTT
TRBV7-2	TRBJ1-3	.	.	CASSLGEGRAGNTIYF	TGTGCCAGCAGCCTCGGGGAGGGTCGAGCTGGAAACACCATATATTTT
TRBV27	TRBJ2-7	.	few	CASSLSYEQYF	TGTGCCAGCAGCCTCTCCTACGAGCAGTACTTC
TRBV6-6	TRBJ2-5	TRBD2	.	CASKLAGEETQYF	TGTGCCAGTAAACTAGCGGGTGAAGAGACCCAGTACTTC
TRBV28	TRBJ1-2	TRBD1	.	CASSVQGAVGYGYTF	TGTGCCAGCAGTGTACAGGGGGCTGTGGGCTATGGCTACACCTTC
TRBV28	TRBJ2-7	.	.	CASSSRVFLLYEQYF	TGTGCCAGCAGCTCCCGGGTCTTTTTACTCTACGAGCAGTACTTC
TRBV6-1	TRBJ2-7	.	few	CASSEADTENHEQYF	TGTGCCAGCAGTGAAGCAGACACGGAAAACCACGAGCAGTACTTC
TRBV7-9	TRBJ1-2	TRBD1	.	CASRRGQGRGYTF	TGTGCCAGCAGACGTGGACAGGGCCGAGGCTACACCTTC
TRBV28	TRBJ2-6	.	.	CASSPPRRGANVLTF	TGTGCCAGCAGCCCGCCCAGGCGTGGGGCCAACGTCCTGACTTTC
TRBV19	TRBJ2-3	TRBD2	.	CASSIAPGGFQTQYF	TGTGCCAGTAGTATAGCCCCCGGGGGGTTTCAGACGCAGTATTTT
TRBV7-3	TRBJ2-2	.	.	CASSVRQTGELFF	TGTGCCAGCAGCGTGAGACAGACCGGGGAGCTGTTTTTT
TRBV4-1	TRBJ1-2	.	once	CASSASHPSGYGYTF	TGCGCCAGCAGCGCGTCCCATCCTTCAGGGTATGGCTACACCTTC
TRBV19	TRBJ2-5	.	.	CASTKGETQYF	TGTGCCAGTACCAAGGGGGAGACCCAGTACTTC
TRBV6-1	TRBJ1-2	.	.	CASSPDTNYGYTF	TGTGCCAGCAGCCCGGACACTAACTATGGCTACACCTTC
TRBV7-9	TRBJ2-2	.	.	CASSLTAQGGGELFF	TGTGCCAGCAGCTTGACAGCACAGGGTGGCGGGGAGCTGTTTTTT
TRBV28	TRBJ1-2	.	once	CASSLWGEDYGYTF	TGTGCCAGCAGTTTATGGGGGGAGGACTATGGCTACACCTTC
TRBV27	TRBJ2-1	TRBD1	once	CASSYDRGAYNEQFF	TGTGCCAGCAGTTACGACAGGGGGGCCTACAATGAGCAGTTCTTC
TRBV7-9	TRBJ1-5	.	.	CASSFQGNQPQHF	TGTGCCAGCAGCTTCCAGGGGAATCAGCCCCAGCATTTT
TRBV5-4	TRBJ2-3	TRBD1	.	CASSLTGAADTQYF	TGTGCCAGCAGCTTGACAGGGGCGGCAGATACGCAGTATTTT
TRBV4-3	TRBJ2-6	.	.	CASSQDVSSGANVLTF	TGCGCCAGCAGCCAAGATGTTAGCTCTGGGGCCAACGTCCTGACTTTC
TRBV7-2	TRBJ1-1	.	.	CASSSQGITEAFF	TGTGCCAGCAGCTCACAGGGAATCACTGAAGCTTTCTTT
TRBV4-2	TRBJ2-1	TRBD2	.	CASSRRLAGWNEQFF	TGTGCCAGCAGCCGCCGACTAGCGGGGTGGAATGAGCAGTTCTTC
TRBV7-9	TRBJ2-7	TRBD2	.	CASSGGLAVYEQYF	TGTGCCAGCAGCGGCGGACTAGCGGTCTACGAGCAGTACTTC
TRBV29-1	TRBJ1-1	TRBD1	.	CSVEDPRDRGQTEAFF	TGCAGCGTTGAAGATCCCCGGGACAGGGGGCAGACTGAAGCTTTCTTT
TRBV7-3	TRBJ2-2	TRBD2	.	CASSLAPLAGGVTGELFF	TGTGCCAGCAGTCTCGCTCCTCTAGCGGGAGGGGTCACCGGGGAGCTGTTTTTT
TRBV28	TRBJ2-7	TRBD1	.	CASSPTRGTGVLYEQYF	TGTGCCAGCAGTCCAACCCGGGGGACAGGGGTCTTATACGAGCAGTACTTC
TRBV15	TRBJ1-4	.	.	CATSPQARGEKLFF	TGTGCCACCAGCCCCCAGGCCCGGGGTGAAAAACTGTTTTTT
TRBV10-2	TRBJ2-7	TRBD1	.	CASTTPGTASYEQYF	TGCGCCAGCACCACACCCGGGACAGCCTCCTACGAGCAGTACTTC
TRBV5-4	TRBJ2-1	.	.	CASSFSREQFF	TGTGCCAGCAGCTTTTCGCGGGAACAGTTCTTC
TRBV6-1	TRBJ1-1	TRBD1	.	CASSPRTGPNTEAFF	TGTGCCAGCAGTCCCCGGACAGGGCCGAACACTGAAGCTTTCTTT
TRBV6-5	TRBJ2-3	.	.	CASSYGRLSTDTQYF	TGTGCCAGCAGTTACGGCAGACTAAGCACAGATACGCAGTATTTT
TRBV4-1	TRBJ1-1	.	.	CASRGTKNTEAFF	TGCGCCAGCAGGGGGACAAAGAACACTGAAGCTTTCTTT
TRBV27	TRBJ2-1	TRBD2	once	CASSTPASGPYNEQFF	TGTGCCAGCAGTACCCCCGCTAGCGGACCTTACAATGAGCAGTTCTTC
TRBV4-2	TRBJ2-7	TRBD2	.	CASSQDIGDYYEQYF	TGTGCCAGCAGCCAAGATATAGGGGACTACTACGAGCAGTACTTC
TRBV19	TRBJ2-7	TRBD2	.	CASSTRLAEPYEQYF	TGTGCCAGTAGTACCCGACTAGCGGAACCCTACGAGCAGTACTTC
TRBV7-9	TRBJ2-2	.	.	CASSLPTGQFTGELFF	TGTGCCAGCAGCTTACCGACCGGACAGTTCACCGGGGAGCTGTTTTTT
TRBV6-6	TRBJ1-2	.	.	CASTRDTANYGYTF	TGTGCCAGCACTAGGGACACTGCTAACTATGGCTACACCTTC
TRBV25-1	TRBJ1-1	.	few	CASSQTGYRAFF	TGTGCCAGCAGTCAGACAGGATATCGAGCTTTCTTT
TRBV7-9	TRBJ1-5	.	.	CASSPIASQPQHF	TGTGCCAGCAGCCCGATTGCGTCTCAGCCCCAGCATTTT
TRBV6-5	TRBJ2-3	.	.	CASSQGDTQYF	TGTGCCAGCAGTCAGGGAGATACGCAGTATTTT
TRBV7-9	TRBJ2-7	.	.	CASSPRTHYEQYF	TGTGCCAGCAGCCCAAGGACACATTACGAGCAGTACTTC
TRBV7-2	TRBJ1-1	.	.	CASSLESTDTEAFF	TGTGCCAGCAGCTTAGAGAGTACGGACACTGAAGCTTTCTTT
TRBV7-2	TRBJ1-5	.	.	CASSLTENQPQHF	TGTGCCAGCAGCTTAACAGAGAATCAGCCCCAGCATTTT
TRBV5-1	TRBJ2-7	TRBD1	.	CASSFWDSGEQYF	TGCGCCAGCAGCTTTTGGGACAGTGGGGAGCAGTACTTC
TRBV19	TRBJ1-2	.	.	CASSHDSPHLYGYTF	TGTGCCAGTAGCCACGACAGCCCCCACCTCTATGGCTACACCTTC
TRBV19	TRBJ2-5	.	.	CASTEQTSPETQYF	TGTGCCAGTACGGAACAGACCTCCCCGGAGACCCAGTACTTC
TRBV7-2	TRBJ2-1	.	.	CASSPDNEQFF	TGTGCCAGCAGCCCTGACAATGAGCAGTTCTTC
TRBV18	TRBJ2-1	TRBD1	.	CASSRDSKTSYNEQFF	TGTGCCAGCTCACGGGACAGCAAAACCTCCTACAATGAGCAGTTCTTC
TRBV11-2	TRBJ1-1	.	.	CASSPTVNTEAFF	TGTGCCAGCAGCCCAACGGTGAACACTGAAGCTTTCTTT
TRBV15	TRBJ2-7	.	.	CATSRAPRGEQYF	TGTGCCACCAGCAGAGCCCCCCGGGGCGAGCAGTACTTC
TRBV29-1	TRBJ2-7	.	.	CSARDNSYEQYF	TGCAGCGCCCGGGACAACTCCTACGAGCAGTACTTC
TRBV27	TRBJ2-1	.	.	CASSPPQSSYNEQFF	TGTGCCAGCAGTCCCCCACAGAGCTCCTACAATGAGCAGTTCTTC
TRBV30	TRBJ2-3	TRBD2	.	CAWSLAGGWTDTQYF	TGTGCCTGGAGCCTAGCGGGAGGTTGGACAGATACGCAGTATTTT
TRBV19	TRBJ1-2	TRBD1	.	CASKGQFSNYGYTF	TGTGCCAGTAAGGGACAGTTCTCTAACTATGGCTACACCTTC
TRBV6-5	TRBJ2-6	.	.	CASTQSGGANVLTF	TGTGCCAGCACCCAAAGTGGCGGGGCCAACGTCCTGACTTTC